The sequence of this TCR beta chain was determined in a study of T cells in Graves' hyperthyroidism and ophthalmopathy. This clonotype was counted at least ten times. Its antigen is unknown. Study-wide results and caveats: Ophthalmopathy prediction by the model preceded onset by a median approximately 6.9 months.

Amplified TCR beta CDR3 regions derived from RNA transcripts. HTBI primers were the set used in a first-round RT-PCR of the TCR CDR3. Each CDR3 protein is one row after TCRdb ran MiXCR on the multiplex PCR reads. The table lists some 460,000 distinct CDR3 sequences, approximately 14% of them singletons. Lactation, pregnancy, other autoimmune disease or uncontrolled infection excluded patients. Diagnosis rested on symptoms, serum thyroxine and TRAb, thyroid ultrasound, and orbital computed tomography. The germline CDR1 and CDR2 sequences are SEHNR and FQNEAQ (reference sequence). V gave up 4 bases and J gave up 10 bases; unmatched junction bases: 9. The CDR3 spans 15 residues.

This chain connects TRBV7-9 to TRBJ2-1; 11 positions match TRBD2. This receptor was obtained from a woman aged 18 to 35 with Graves' hyperthyroidism. Sequencing was performed on blood. The CDR3 nucleotides are TGTGCCAGCAGCTCTGGGACTAGCGGCCTTTGGGAGCAGTTCTTC. Protein product: CASSSGTSGLWEQFF.